This TCR beta chain appears in the sequencing data of a study of blood T cells in healthy people across ages. Whole-study context: Every two T cells gave about one barcoded beta molecule via template switching. General study results and limits: With naive T cell percentage, TCR beta diversity showed a strong correlation.

In regard to this clonotype: What it recognizes is unknown.

CDR1 and CDR2 (germline): MNHEY, SMNVEV (reference sequence). V was cut by 3 bases and J by 11 bases, with 16 bases left in between. The CDR3 extends over 13 amino acids. Isolation yielded PBMCs, at least 6 million per sample, in every case. Per sample, no less than 5.5 micrograms of total RNA were extracted. A second 7 to 11 cycle PCR used barcoded and J-beta primers. MiXCR, run by TCRdb on the 5' RACE reads, gives a single entry per CDR3 protein. The sample contains fewer than 950,000 distinct CDR3 sequences, less than 70% of which appear only once. The TCR sequence derives from a man aged 80 or over in good health. V and J are TRBV27 and TRBJ2-5, with D perhaps TRBD2 (6 bases). The sequencing input was blood. CDR3 residues: CASSFLDYNEQYF. CDR3 nucleotides: TGTGCCAGCAGTTTCCTGGACTATAATGAGCAGTACTTC.